The present TCR beta chain was sequenced within a study of blood T cell repertoires in COVID-19. For the study at large: Italy, Spain and the United States were the sources of the convalescent and acute COVID-19 samples. Sample material is recorded as cDNA or gDNA derived from T cells, B-cell-depleted T cells, or PBMCs.

CDR1 is SSHAT and CDR2 is FNYEAQ in the germline V gene (reference sequence). V lost 4 bases, J lost 5 bases, and 4 bases stayed unmatched. This CDR3 contains 14 residues. As handled by the study authors: Researchers report that nucleated cell counts were estimated from reference gene primer amplification. Measured with immunoSEQ multiplex PCR; TCRdb has only the in-frame clones, and not every one. The D gene and trimming were derived from the DNA, and the V and J assignments and clone size from that table. The data contain about 150,000 clones, less than 90% of them singletons. Seattle-derived patients entered the study during active infection and were followed longitudinally.

The sequence derives from a human donor with COVID-19, enrolled during active disease. The donor label of this sample is uncertain. V gene TRBV7-7 combines with J gene TRBJ2-3, with 9 nucleotides matching TRBD1. Material for sequencing was peripheral blood. CDR3: CASSSGQGQDTQYF. CDR3 coding DNA: TGTGCCAGCAGCTCGGGACAGGGTCAAGATACGCAGTATTTT.